What follows are 30 T cell receptor beta chains derived from one specimen sequenced in a study of shared clonotypes between healthy human individuals. Generated by immunoSEQ multiplex PCR, the TCRdb table keeps only in-frame clones and is missing some. Of 800,000 to 1,200,000 clones in the sample, more than 75% were seen once. The specimen sequenced was memory CD4+ T cells from PBMCs. Sample subset: CD45RA-negative fraction. These receptors originate from a man aged 18 to 35 in good health. Some clones in this sample may be carry-over from other donors' samples.

Notes on this clone: Other DNA sequences in this sample translate to the same CDR3. The CDR3 loop is CASGLTSGRSSEQFF. The DNA of the CDR3 is TGTGCTAGTGGGCTGACTAGCGGGAGATCTAGCGAGCAGTTCTTC. The V call is TRBV12-5, the J call TRBJ2-1; 12 bases are shared with TRBD2. CDR1 and CDR2 (germline): LGHNT, FRNRAP. The CDR3 covers 15 residues. V shed 6 bases, J shed 10 bases, and the junction held 10 bases outside the gene matches.

J is TRBJ2-3 and V is TRBV28; D call uncertain. V lost 3 bases, J lost 7 bases, and 23 bases lay in between. This CDR3 comprises 17 residues. CDR1 is MDHEN and CDR2 is SYDVKM in the germline V gene. The CDR3 protein is CASSFGRWASGLYTQYF. CDR3 DNA: TGTGCCAGCAGTTTTGGTCGCTGGGCTAGTGGTCTGTATACGCAGTATTTT. Full variable domain (missing parts from reference TRBV28 and TRBJ2-3): DVKVTQSSRYLVKRTGEKVFLECVQDMDHENMFWYRQDPGLGLRLIYFSYDVKMKEKGDIPEGYSVSREKKERFSLILESASTNQTSMYLCASSFGRWASGLYTQYFGPGTRLTVL.

A few counts support this clone. One end of the junction fails to match germline, which may point to a read error. The chain joins TRBV7-8 to TRBJ1-2; a weak D match, TRBD1 (6 bases). Germline CDR1 reads SGHVS; CDR2 reads FQNEAQ. The CDR3 length is 13 residues. CDR3 bases: TGTGCCAGCAGCTTAGGGGCGGGGGCACCACTCCACTTC. It codes for CASSLGAGAPLHF.

Concerning this clone: One junction end does not reproduce the germline sequence, and a read error may be involved. The gene calls are TRBV14 and TRBJ2-5, with D unresolved. CDR1 and CDR2 from the germline V gene are SGHDN and FVKESK. The CDR3 length is 15 residues. CDR3 nucleotide sequence: TGTGCCAGCAGCGAAGACCCATATCTGAAAGGGACCCAGTACTTC. This codes for CASSEDPYLKGTQYF.

The chain recombines TRBV19 with TRBJ1-1; D uncertain. The CDR3 runs 13 residues. The ends were cut back, 11 bases at V and 0 bases at J, with 13 bases in the middle. Germline V lookup: CDR1 LNHDA, CDR2 SQIVND (reference sequence). The CDR3 DNA is TGTGCCTCAAGACAAGAGGTGAACACTGAAGCTTTCTTT. Its protein is CASRQEVNTEAFF.

This sequence joins TRBV30 and TRBJ2-7, with D possibly TRBD2 on 6 matching bases. The CDR3 extends over 13 amino acids. V was trimmed by 0 bases and J by 2 bases, leaving 8 bases between them. Germline values: CDR1 GTSNPN, CDR2 SVGIG (reference sequence). CDR3 in amino acids: CAWSVGGTYEQYF. CDR3 DNA sequence: TGTGCCTGGAGTGTAGGCGGGACCTACGAGCAGTACTTC.

V usage is TRBV7-2 and J usage is TRBJ1-2; D might be TRBD1 (5 bases). V lost 0 bases and J 2 bases, leaving 13 bases between the germline ends. Germline CDR1 SGHTA, CDR2 FQGNSA. CDR3 size: 16 residues. The DNA of the CDR3 is TGTGCCAGCAGCTTAGCGTCCGGGACCCTCAACTATGGCTACACCTTC. Protein product: CASSLASGTLNYGYTF.

The sample holds a few counts of this clone. This sequence joins TRBV7-3 and TRBJ2-3; D is unclear. Germline V gene data show CDR1 as SGHTA and CDR2 as FQGTGA. Trimming pared 6 bases from V and 2 bases from J, leaving 15 bases between. This CDR3 is 15 amino acids long. The chain's CDR3 is CASRRTGHATDTQYF. The CDR3 nucleotides read TGTGCCAGCAGGAGAACCGGGCATGCCACAGATACGCAGTATTTT.

The sample holds one count of this clone. V gene TRBV5-1 combines with J gene TRBJ1-2; 8 bases are shared with TRBD1. The CDR3 has 15 amino acids. The trim removed 2 bases at V and 1 base at J, leaving 4 bases unmatched. CDR1 and CDR2 from the germline V gene are SGHRS and YFSETQ. Here the CDR3 DNA reads TGCGCCAGCAGCTTAGACAGGGGTTTTAACTATGGCTACACCTTC. Translated: CASSLDRGFNYGYTF.

The V and J genes are TRBV5-5 and TRBJ2-5; possibly TRBD2 for D (6 bases). From germline, CDR1 is SGHKS and CDR2 YYEKEE (reference sequence). V was trimmed by 4 bases and J by 5 bases, leaving 15 bases between them. The CDR3 runs 14 residues. CDR3: CASSPYGGDETQYF. CDR3 nucleotides: TGTGCCAGCAGCCCATACGGGGGAGATGAGACCCAGTACTTC.

Notes on this clone: The junction departs from the called germline gene at one end, perhaps through a read error. This rearrangement joins TRBV18 to TRBJ2-1; possibly TRBD1 or TRBD2 for D (5 bases each). There are 14 residues in the CDR3. CDR1 is KGHSH and CDR2 is LQKENI in the germline V gene. CDR3 bases: TGTGCCAGCTCACCCCGGGACCAAAGTTTAGAAGTCGTCTTC. Translated: CASSPRDQSLEVVF.

In DNA, the CDR3 is TGTGCCACCAGCAGAGAGCTCGGAAGAGGAGAGACCCAGTACTTC. Amino acid sequence: CATSRELGRGETQYF. This sequence joins TRBV15 and TRBJ2-5; D ambiguous. The CDR3 sequence is 15 residues long. CDR1 is LNHNV and CDR2 is YYDKDF in the germline V gene (reference sequence). Trimming shortened V by 0 bases and J by 4 bases, and 12 bases separated the two germline ends.

The rearrangement uses TRBV14 and TRBJ2-7; D remains unclear. Germline V gene lookup returns CDR1 SGHDN and CDR2 FVKESK. V shed 3 bases and J shed 2 bases, with 11 bases lying between them. The CDR3 runs to 14 residues. The CDR3 here is CASSHLTETYEQYF. The CDR3 DNA is TGTGCCAGCAGCCACTTGACGGAGACCTACGAGCAGTACTTC.

This chain links TRBV19 with TRBJ2-2, with 9 bases lining up with TRBD1. This CDR3 contains 17 residues. Losses at the gene ends were 6 bases for V and 0 bases for J; bases not matched to a gene: 8. Per the germline V gene, CDR1 is LNHDA and CDR2 is SQIVND (reference sequence). As DNA, the CDR3 is TGTGCCAGTAGGGTACTGACAGGGGGGTCGAACACCGGGGAGCTGTTTTTT. This gives the protein CASRVLTGGSNTGELFF.

The V and J genes are TRBV15 and TRBJ1-5; D gene ambiguous. Germline-derived CDR1 and CDR2 are LNHNV and YYDKDF (reference sequence). The germline V and J ends were trimmed by 0 bases and 5 bases, with 5 bases remaining between them. The CDR3 has 13 residues. As DNA, the CDR3 is TGTGCCACCAGCAGAGATTTGGATCAGCCCCAGCATTTT. This encodes CATSRDLDQPQHF.

The chain recombines TRBV6-1 with TRBJ2-2; 8 bases are a match to TRBD1. The ends lost 11 bases at V and 0 bases at J; junction bases unmatched: 5. The CDR3 loop spans 14 amino acids. CDR1 and CDR2 from the germline V gene are MNHNS and SASEGT. The CDR3: CAGRQGPNTGELFF. CDR3 nucleotides: TGTGCCGGGAGACAGGGGCCGAACACCGGGGAGCTGTTTTTT.

Concerning this clone: Other DNA sequences in this sample translate to the same CDR3. The V call is TRBV18, the J call TRBJ2-3, with 7 bases matching TRBD1. V gave up 6 bases and J gave up 2 bases; unmatched junction bases: 5. This CDR3 comprises 14 residues. Germline assignment: CDR1 KGHSH and CDR2 LQKENI. The chain's CDR3 is CASSPGGTTDTQYF. DNA of the CDR3: TGTGCCAGCTCGCCAGGGGGAACCACAGATACGCAGTATTTT.

J is TRBJ1-5 and V is TRBV5-5; no clear D. This CDR3 spans 14 amino acids. Trimming removed 4 bases at V and 3 bases at J, with 11 bases between. Germline CDR1 and CDR2: SGHKS and YYEKEE (reference sequence). The CDR3 loop reads CASSQQASNQPQHF. The CDR3 bases are TGTGCCAGCAGCCAGCAGGCGTCCAATCAGCCCCAGCATTTT.

This chain connects TRBV9 to TRBJ2-5; 8 bases are shared with TRBD2. CDR3 length: 17 residues. V lost 2 bases and J lost 5; bases outside the gene matches: 14. CDR1 is SGDLS and CDR2 is YYNGEE in the germline V gene. The CDR3 is CASSVDPGGPLGETQYF. The CDR3 DNA reads TGTGCCAGCAGCGTCGATCCGGGGGGGCCCCTAGGGGAGACCCAGTACTTC.

This sequence joins TRBV5-8 and TRBJ1-2; D perhaps matches TRBD1 (5 bases). CDR1 is SGHTS and CDR2 is YDEGEE in the germline V gene. This CDR3 has 15 residues. The V and J ends lost 3 bases and 1 base respectively, with 13 bases between them. This CDR3 reads CASSSRGSLNYGYTF. DNA for the CDR3: TGTGCCAGCAGCTCGCGGGGGTCTCTTAACTATGGCTACACCTTC.

The chain combines TRBV5-1 with TRBJ2-3; no clear D gene. Trimming removed 2 bases at V and 5 bases at J, with 6 bases between. CDR3 length: 12 residues. Germline V gene sequence: CDR1 SGHRS, CDR2 YFSETQ. The CDR3 DNA sequence: TGCGCCAGCAGCTTTAGTTTAGATACGCAGTATTTT. The encoded protein is CASSFSLDTQYF.

This clone was seen a few times. The CDR3 nucleotides read TGTGCCAGCAGGGGACAGGGTCTAGGTCAGCCCCAGCATTTT. Protein sequence: CASRGQGLGQPQHF. The chain recombines TRBV28 with TRBJ1-5, with 9 bases fitting TRBD1. The CDR3 loop spans 14 amino acids. Losses at the gene ends were 6 bases for V and 6 bases for J; bases not matched to a gene: 6. Germline V gene data show CDR1 as MDHEN and CDR2 as SYDVKM.

Details on this clone: A much larger clone lies one base from this, so it may be a read error. V and J are TRBV2 and TRBJ2-5; the D is unclear. CDR3 length: 11 residues. Germline V gene data show CDR1 as SNHLY and CDR2 as FYNNEI. Trimming removed 5 bases at V and 3 bases at J, with 4 bases between. CDR3 DNA sequence: TGTGCCAGCAGTTACAAAGAGACCCAGTACTTC. Its translation: CASSYKETQYF.

This rearrangement joins TRBV15 to TRBJ2-1; 12 nucleotides line up with TRBD2. The J segment lost 9 bases and the V segment lost 1 base, leaving 4 bases of the junction unmatched. The CDR3 has 15 amino acids. The germline CDR1 and CDR2 sequences are LNHNV and YYDKDF (reference sequence). CDR3 nucleotides: TGTGCCACCAGCAGAGGACTAGCGGGAGAGGGTGAGCAGTTCTTC. Translation gives CATSRGLAGEGEQFF.

This clone was detected only a few times. The V call is TRBV5-1, the J call TRBJ2-5, with D possibly TRBD1 on 5 matching bases. The V end was cut by 3 bases, the J end by 9 bases, with 18 bases between. The CDR3 runs to 14 residues. CDR1 SGHRS and CDR2 YFSETQ come from the germline V gene. CDR3 nucleotide sequence: TGCGCCAGCAGCTCAGAAATCCAGGGTTCGGCCCAGTACTTC. This sequence encodes CASSSEIQGSAQYF.

This clone was detected ten times or more. This rearrangement joins TRBV6-5 to TRBJ1-1; a weak D match, TRBD1 (5 bases). V lost 6 bases, J lost 5 bases, and 16 bases lay in between. Looked up from germline, CDR1 is MNHEY and CDR2 is SVGAGI. This CDR3 spans 14 amino acids. CDR3 sequence (DNA): TGTGCCAGCAGGTTGACAGACGAACGGACTGAAGCTTTCTTT. The encoded protein is CASRLTDERTEAFF.

The rearrangement links TRBV18 to TRBJ2-3; no clear D gene. This CDR3 contains 14 residues. Trimming took 3 bases from V and 0 from J, leaving 7 bases between them. Germline V gene lookup returns CDR1 KGHSH and CDR2 LQKENI. The CDR3 region has the DNA TGTGCCAGCTCACCTGTTCAGAGCACAGATACGCAGTATTTT. Its protein product is CASSPVQSTDTQYF.

About this clone itself: Other DNA sequences in this sample translate to the same CDR3. This sequence joins TRBV7-9 and TRBJ1-5; a weak D match, TRBD1 (6 bases). V was trimmed by 5 bases and J by 6 bases, leaving 11 bases between them. There are 13 residues in the CDR3. The germline gives CDR1 SEHNR, CDR2 FQNEAQ (reference sequence). The CDR3: CASSLGGGQPQHF. The CDR3 bases are TGTGCCAGCAGCCTAGGGGGGGGTCAGCCCCAGCATTTT. Using reference TRBV7-9 and TRBJ1-5 for the parts outside the CDR3, the full variable domain is DTGVSQNPRHKITKRGQNVTFRCDPISEHNRLYWYRQTLGQGPEFLTYFQNEAQLEKSRLLSDRFSAERPKGSFSTLEIQRTEQGDSAMYLCASSLGGGQPQHFGDGTRLSIL.

The chain links TRBV7-9 to TRBJ2-1; possibly TRBD2 for D (6 bases). V lost 4 bases and J 1 base, leaving 17 bases between the germline ends. CDR1 is SEHNR, CDR2 FQNEAQ, per germline (reference sequence). The CDR3 totals 17 residues. CDR3 in amino acids: CASSWGFAGSSYNEQFF. Written as DNA, the CDR3 is TGTGCCAGCAGCTGGGGATTCGCGGGATCTTCCTACAATGAGCAGTTCTTC. The variable domain in full, with the rest retrieved from reference TRBV7-9 and TRBJ2-1, is DTGVSQNPRHKITKRGQNVTFRCDPISEHNRLYWYRQTLGQGPEFLTYFQNEAQLEKSRLLSDRFSAERPKGSFSTLEIQRTEQGDSAMYLCASSWGFAGSSYNEQFFGPGTRLTVL.

The chain uses TRBV30 and TRBJ1-1; D is uncertain. Germline-derived CDR1 and CDR2 are GTSNPN and SVGIG (reference sequence). The length of the CDR3 is 15 residues. Trimming left V 1 base short and J 5 bases short, with 17 bases between. As DNA, the CDR3 is TGTGCCTGGAGTGCTTGGGATGGGCAAGGAACTGAAGCTTTCTTT. Amino acid sequence: CAWSAWDGQGTEAFF.